This T cell receptor beta chain was identified during a study of OX40 agonist ivuxolimab in advanced cancers. Turning to the study itself: Ivuxolimab is a fully human IgG2 antibody that activates OX40 (CD134). Two cutaneous melanoma patients and one hepatocellular carcinoma patient, three in all, had partial responses.

Assay used: immunoSEQ multiplex PCR; TCRdb lists only in-frame clones, some missing. This sample has around 21,000 clones; approximately 83% occur once, and the top ten carry about 28%. The germline CDR1 and CDR2 sequences are SEHNR and FQNEAQ (reference sequence). Deletions cut 5 bases from V and 2 bases from J, with 10 bases between. This CDR3 comprises 14 residues. The chain links TRBV7-9 to TRBJ2-1, with D possibly TRBD2 on 6 matching bases. This sample comprised CD4+ or CD8+ T cells sorted from blood, obtained in a trial of the OX40 agonist ivuxolimab. This sequence originates from an adult with an advanced solid tumor such as melanoma, head and neck, liver or kidney cancer. The CDR3, as DNA: TGTGCCAGCAGCCCAGCGGGCGCCTACAATGAGCAGTTCTTC. Translated, it gives CASSPAGAYNEQFF.